The clone carrying this T cell receptor (beta chain) was observed once. The target antigen is unknown. The data originate from a study of T-cell memory formation after mild COVID-19. Study as a whole: The TCR clusters were mostly specific to one donor. General study results and limits: The study detected some responding clones in pre-infection memory, suggesting cross-reactive memory joined. Among contracting clones, CD4+ were mainly CM/EM and CD8+ enriched in EMRA.

The CDR3 is 13 amino acids. Germline-derived CDR1 and CDR2 are SGHRS and YFSETQ. V gave up 0 bases and J gave up 4 bases, with 7 bases separating them. In TCRdb, the 5' RACE reads were re-called with MiXCR into one record per CDR3 protein. The sample shows fewer than 700,000 distinct CDR3 sequences, 20% to 25% of them seen only once. The material sequenced was PBMCs or a T cell subset sorted from them (not recorded which). This receptor was obtained from an adult woman who had mild COVID-19 (a few samples of this study predate the infection). Cell type and time point are not known. The J gene is TRBJ1-2, the V gene TRBV5-1, with no clear D. This chain's CDR3 is CASSLEMGYGYTF. The CDR3 bases are TGCGCCAGCAGCTTGGAGATGGGCTATGGCTACACCTTC.